What follows describes a single T cell receptor (beta chain). No antigen is known for it. The TCR beta CDR3 regions underwent amplification using RNA transcripts as the source. When the TCR CDR3 underwent first-round RT-PCR, the HTBI primer set was used. Via MiXCR, TCRdb re-called the multiplex PCR reads, giving one row per CDR3 protein. Altogether a few hundred thousand distinct CDR3 sequences are present, around a sixth being singletons, with the ten largest covering around an eighth. Hyperthyroidism patients were newly diagnosed, had disease duration under 2 months, and were aged 18 to 65 years. The data derive from a study of T cells in Graves' hyperthyroidism and ophthalmopathy. Study outcomes and limitations: Ophthalmopathy was separated from stable hyperthyroidism by a 13 V-J model.

The CDR3 contains 15 residues. Germline V lookup: CDR1 KGHDR, CDR2 SFDVKD. The V and J ends lost 5 bases and 6 bases, in that order; junction bases with no gene match: 8. The genes are TRBV24-1 and TRBJ1-2; 10 bases line up with TRBD1. Sequenced: blood. The sequence derives from a woman between 18 and 30 years old with Graves' hyperthyroidism. In DNA form, the CDR3 reads TGTGCCACCAGTGGAGTCACGACAGGGGGCAATGGCTACACCTTC. It specifies CATSGVTTGGNGYTF.